This T cell receptor beta chain was identified during a study of cytomegalovirus exposure and HLA in healthy donors. 60 Vbeta and 13 Jbeta primers were used in PCR. Sequencing used immunoSEQ multiplex PCR; TCRdb keeps in-frame clones, though not all of them. The listing contains over 75,000 clones. Overall study results and limits: V segments that were indistinguishable, TRBV6-2 and TRBV6-3 among them, were omitted from analysis.

Points on this clone: Its antigen is not known.

The CDR3 runs 12 residues. Trimming removed 3 bases at V and 8 bases at J, with 10 bases between. The V gene's germline CDR1 is LGHNA and CDR2 YSLEER. The chain is built from TRBV4-3 and TRBJ1-1; unclear D gene. The sample consisted of PBMCs. This clonotype was sampled from a girl aged 10 to 17 in good health and CMV-seropositive. As DNA, the CDR3 is TGCGCCAGCAGCCAGAGGGAGACAGAAGCTTTCTTT. Its translation: CASSQRETEAFF.